Shown below are 27 T cell receptor beta chains from a single sample sequenced in a study of OX40 agonist ivuxolimab in advanced cancers. Measured with immunoSEQ multiplex PCR; TCRdb has only the in-frame clones, and not every one. The sample holds about 64,000 clones, about 85% seen once. Sequenced material: CD4+ or CD8+ T cells sorted from blood, taken in a trial of the OX40 agonist ivuxolimab. The receptors shown here come from an adult with an advanced solid tumor such as melanoma, head and neck, liver or kidney cancer.

The chain couples TRBV7-2 to TRBJ1-1; D uncertain. The CDR3 spans 13 residues. In germline, CDR1 is SGHTA, CDR2 FQGNSA. V was cut by 5 bases and J by 4 bases, with 11 bases left in between. Here the CDR3 reads CASSPQLGTEAFF. CDR3 DNA: TGTGCCAGCAGCCCCCAACTGGGCACTGAAGCTTTCTTT.

The rearrangement links TRBV9 to TRBJ2-5; weak D call: TRBD1 (6 bases). Germline lookup yields CDR1 SGDLS and CDR2 YYNGEE. The V end lost 4 bases, the J end lost 1 base, and 11 bases lay between the germline ends. The CDR3 runs 14 residues. The CDR3 DNA reads TGTGCCAGCAGCTCCCGGACAGCCCAAGAGACCCAGTACTTC. Its translation: CASSSRTAQETQYF.

V usage is TRBV6-1 and J usage is TRBJ2-1, with 8 nucleotides matching TRBD2. The CDR3 covers 13 residues. Germline loops: CDR1 MNHNS, CDR2 SASEGT. V gave up 8 bases and J gave up 9 bases; unmatched junction bases: 9. The CDR3 nucleotides are TGTGCCAGCGCAATCGGGGGGGCCGGTGAGCAGTTCTTC. Translation gives CASAIGGAGEQFF.

The chain couples TRBV19 to TRBJ2-7; D is tentatively TRBD1 or TRBD2 (5 bases each). V was clipped by 5 bases and J by 3 bases, with 20 bases between them. In germline, CDR1 is LNHDA, CDR2 SQIVND (reference sequence). The CDR3 runs 16 residues. In DNA form, the CDR3 reads TGTGCCAGTAGTCCAATGTCCGGGACGTACGTCTACGAGCAGTACTTC. It encodes CASSPMSGTYVYEQYF.

The chain recombines TRBV30 with TRBJ1-1; no clear D gene. Germline loops: CDR1 GTSNPN, CDR2 SVGIG (reference sequence). CDR3 length equals 13 residues. Trimming took 0 bases from V and 5 from J, leaving 10 bases between them. The CDR3 reads CAWSVRARTEAFF. The DNA of the CDR3 is TGTGCCTGGAGTGTACGGGCGCGGACTGAAGCTTTCTTT.

This chain uses TRBV10-3 with TRBJ2-7, with 8 bases lining up with TRBD1. The CDR3 totals 15 residues. CDR1 is ENHRY and CDR2 is SYGVKD in the germline V gene. The V gene end was trimmed by 5 bases and the J gene end by 0 bases; junction bases not matched to a gene: 6. The CDR3 DNA sequence: TGTGCCATCAGTCCAGGGGGCCCAAGCTCCTACGAGCAGTACTTC. Translated: CAISPGGPSSYEQYF.

The chain is built from TRBV9 and TRBJ2-5; TRBD2 matches at 9 bases. The germline gives CDR1 SGDLS, CDR2 YYNGEE. The CDR3 has 15 residues. V shed 0 bases and J 5 bases; nucleotides not matched to a gene: 5. Here the CDR3 DNA reads TGTGCCAGCAGCGTAGGCGGGAGGGCCGGTGAGACCCAGTACTTC. Protein product: CASSVGGRAGETQYF.

The chain combines TRBV5-1 with TRBJ1-1; no firm D call. V was cut by 4 bases and J by 3 bases, with 13 bases left in between. The CDR3 spans 14 residues. Germline values: CDR1 SGHRS, CDR2 YFSETQ. The CDR3 DNA reads as TGCGCCAGCAGCGATACGGGCAGCGACACTGAAGCTTTCTTT. Residues: CASSDTGSDTEAFF.

The chain couples TRBV28 to TRBJ2-2; D is undetermined. Germline CDR1 reads MDHEN; CDR2 reads SYDVKM. The V end was cut by 6 bases, the J end by 5 bases, with 4 bases between. This CDR3 has 11 residues. The CDR3, as DNA: TGTGCCAGCAGACAAACCGGGGAGCTGTTTTTT. Translated: CASRQTGELFF.

V and J are TRBV6-1 and TRBJ2-5, with 7 bases identical to TRBD1. V trimming: 6 bases; J trimming: 4 bases; junction bases outside the gene matches: 11. This CDR3 spans 15 amino acids. Germline assignment: CDR1 MNHNS and CDR2 SASEGT. The CDR3 reads CASRYRDRSIETQYF. For the CDR3, the DNA is TGTGCCAGCAGGTACCGGGACAGATCTATAGAGACCCAGTACTTC.

V usage is TRBV28 and J usage is TRBJ2-3, with 8 nucleotides matching TRBD2. The CDR3 runs to 13 residues. CDR1 is MDHEN and CDR2 is SYDVKM in the germline V gene. The V gene end was trimmed by 8 bases and the J gene end by 1 base; junction bases not matched to a gene: 2. CDR3 loop: CASVAGRTDTQYF. The CDR3 region has the DNA TGTGCCAGCGTAGCGGGGCGCACAGATACGCAGTATTTT.

CDR3 sequence reads: CASSPRGEGYEQYF. In DNA, the CDR3 is TGTGCCAGCTCACCACGGGGGGAAGGCTACGAGCAGTACTTC. The genes are TRBV18 and TRBJ2-7; tentative D call: TRBD2 (6 bases). Looked up from germline, CDR1 is KGHSH and CDR2 is LQKENI. V shed 1 base and J shed 3 bases, with 10 bases lying between them. The CDR3 loop spans 14 amino acids.

The chain links TRBV5-1 to TRBJ1-2, with D possibly matching TRBD1 (6 bases). This CDR3 comprises 13 residues. The germline V gene encodes CDR1 SGHRS and CDR2 YFSETQ. V dropped 4 bases and J dropped 4 bases, with 11 bases sitting between them. CDR3 in DNA: TGCGCCAGCAGCCTCGGGGGCAGCTATGGCTACACCTTC. Translated: CASSLGGSYGYTF.

The chain carries TRBV6-1 and TRBJ2-2; 16 bases match TRBD2. CDR1 MNHNS and CDR2 SASEGT come from the germline V gene. J gave up 5 bases and V 6 bases, and 0 bases lay outside the gene matches. This CDR3 contains 15 residues. The CDR3 loop is CASRGLAGGTGELFF. The CDR3, as DNA: TGTGCCAGCAGGGGACTAGCGGGAGGGACCGGGGAGCTGTTTTTT.

V usage is TRBV11-3 and J usage is TRBJ2-3, with no clear D. Germline V gene sequence: CDR1 SGHNT, CDR2 YENEEA. With 2 bases removed from V and 2 bases from J, the gap between germline ends came to 2 bases. CDR3 length: 12 amino acids. The DNA for the CDR3 is TGTGCCAGCAGCTTATTCACAGATACGCAGTATTTT. The encoded protein is CASSLFTDTQYF.

This clone was detected only once. Here the CDR3 reads CASSLEGTSGNEQYF. In DNA form, the CDR3 reads TGTGCCAGCAGCTTAGAAGGGACTAGCGGCAACGAGCAGTACTTC. This chain links TRBV7-2 with TRBJ2-7; the match to TRBD2 covers 11 bases. Looked up from germline, CDR1 is SGHTA and CDR2 is FQGNSA. The CDR3 covers 15 residues. The J segment lost 5 bases and the V segment lost 1 base, leaving 4 bases of the junction unmatched.

V usage is TRBV30 and J usage is TRBJ2-6; no definite D call. Germline loops: CDR1 GTSNPN, CDR2 SVGIG (reference sequence). The CDR3 totals 12 residues. The ends were cut back, 4 bases at V and 4 bases at J, with 5 bases in the middle. For the CDR3, the DNA is TGTGCCTGGACGAGGGGGGCCAACGTCCTGACTTTC. This translates into CAWTRGANVLTF.

The CDR3 region is CASSLDQGYGNTIYF. The CDR3 nucleotides read TGCGCCAGCAGCTTGGATCAGGGGTATGGAAACACCATATATTTT. This sequence joins TRBV5-1 and TRBJ1-3; weak D call: TRBD1 (6 bases). Per the germline V gene, CDR1 is SGHRS and CDR2 is YFSETQ. With 0 bases removed from V and 3 bases from J, the gap between germline ends came to 10 bases. The CDR3 extends over 15 amino acids.

The CDR3 reads CASSGGTSGYNEQFF. In nucleotides, the CDR3 is TGTGCCAGCAGTGGGGGGACTAGCGGTTACAATGAGCAGTTCTTC. The chain combines TRBV2 with TRBJ2-1, with 11 bases matching TRBD2. The CDR3 loop spans 15 amino acids. The J segment lost 4 bases and the V segment lost 4 bases, leaving 3 bases of the junction unmatched. Germline V gene data show CDR1 as SNHLY and CDR2 as FYNNEI.

The V gene is TRBV5-6, the J gene TRBJ2-7; 11 bases are a match to TRBD2. CDR3 length: 17 residues. Trimming at V came to 2 bases and at J to 2 bases, leaving 9 bases not matched to a gene. Germline V gene data show CDR1 as SGHDT and CDR2 as YYEEEE. The CDR3 here is CASSFYSGRAVAYEQYF. The CDR3 DNA is TGTGCCAGCAGCTTTTATAGCGGGAGGGCCGTAGCCTACGAGCAGTACTTC.

The V gene is TRBV6-1, the J gene TRBJ1-1; no firm D call. CDR1 is MNHNS and CDR2 is SASEGT in the germline V gene. The CDR3 sequence is 12 residues long. V was cut by 5 bases and J by 7 bases, with 11 bases left in between. CDR3: CASSPALGEAFF. The CDR3 DNA reads as TGTGCCAGCAGTCCAGCTCTAGGTGAAGCTTTCTTT.

V is TRBV19 and J is TRBJ2-4; 7 bases match TRBD1. This CDR3 has 13 amino acids. Germline V gives CDR1 LNHDA, CDR2 SQIVND (reference sequence). V lost 6 bases to trimming and J lost 2 bases; unmatched junction nucleotides: 1. CDR3 nucleotide sequence: TGTGCCAGTAGGGGACAGCCCAAAAACATTCAGTACTTC. Translation: CASRGQPKNIQYF. Based on the CDR3 plus reference TRBV19 and TRBJ2-4, the full variable domain is DGGITQSPKYLFRKEGQNVTLSCEQNLNHDAMYWYRQDPGQGLRLIYYSQIVNDFQKGDIAEGYSVSREKKESFPLTVTSAQKNPTAFYLCASRGQPKNIQYFGAGTRLSVL.

The V call is TRBV5-5, the J call TRBJ2-7; the D gene is possibly TRBD1 (6 bases). Germline lookup yields CDR1 SGHKS and CDR2 YYEKEE (reference sequence). With 2 bases removed from V and 4 bases from J, the gap between germline ends came to 13 bases. CDR3 length: 14 amino acids. CDR3 region: CASSFAQGLYEQYF. The CDR3 DNA follows: TGTGCCAGCAGCTTCGCCCAGGGGCTTTACGAGCAGTACTTC.

This clone is categorized as medium-sized. The chain recombines TRBV18 with TRBJ1-1; 11 nucleotides agree with TRBD1. Trimming at V came to 4 bases and at J to 6 bases, leaving 1 base not matched to a gene. This CDR3 has 13 amino acids. CDR1 is KGHSH and CDR2 is LQKENI in the germline V gene. The CDR3 region has the DNA TGTGCCAGCTCACGGGACAGGGGGGCTGAAGCTTTCTTT. This gives the protein CASSRDRGAEAFF.

The CDR3, as DNA: TGTGCCAGCAGGCCCTTCGGACAGGGAGGAAACACCATATATTTT. This translates into CASRPFGQGGNTIYF. The chain links TRBV28 to TRBJ1-3, with 8 bases that match TRBD1. The length of the CDR3 is 15 residues. Trimming removed 6 bases from V and 4 bases from J; junction bases left unmatched: 8. Germline CDR1 MDHEN, CDR2 SYDVKM.

The rearrangement links TRBV19 to TRBJ1-5; D is undetermined. The germline V gene has CDR1 LNHDA and CDR2 SQIVND (reference sequence). The V end lost 1 base, the J end lost 0 bases, and 10 bases lay between the germline ends. The CDR3 is 16 amino acids. The CDR3 is CASSIGDWYSNQPQHF. The CDR3 DNA sequence: TGTGCCAGTAGTATAGGAGACTGGTATAGCAATCAGCCCCAGCATTTT.

The chain recombines TRBV18 with TRBJ2-1, with a possible D match to TRBD2 (6 bases). CDR3 length equals 14 residues. Trimming removed 7 bases from V and 10 bases from J, with 20 bases in between. Germline V lookup: CDR1 KGHSH, CDR2 LQKENI. CDR3: CASYGGSGHAEQFF. Written as DNA, the CDR3 is TGTGCCAGCTATGGGGGTAGCGGCCATGCGGAGCAGTTCTTC.